Listed here is a single T cell receptor beta chain. Regarding time point: after preoperative PTX-NDP chemotherapy. Using its own MiXCR run on the PCR reads, TCRdb lists one record per CDR3 protein. The data show about 9,000 distinct CDR3 sequences, roughly half seen once. The sample is drawn from a study of esophageal squamous cell carcinoma under preoperative chemotherapy. As for the study in general: TCR repertoires were profiled from both peripheral blood T cells and tumor-infiltrating lymphocytes.

The CDR3 has 14 residues. V was cut by 6 bases and J by 8 bases, with 18 bases left in between. Germline CDR1 and CDR2: SGHRS and YFSETQ. This specimen was acquired from a patient given preoperative chemotherapy. This chain joins TRBV5-1 and TRBJ2-1; D could derive from TRBD1 or TRBD2 (6 bases each). The source of this sequence is a human donor with esophageal squamous cell carcinoma. The donor label of this sample is uncertain. This chain's CDR3 is CASTPGIGGYEQFF. The CDR3 coding sequence is TGCGCCAGCACACCCGGGATCGGGGGCTATGAGCAGTTCTTC.